This T cell receptor (beta chain) was identified in a study of cytomegalovirus exposure and HLA in healthy donors. Study-wide points: Per a prior analysis, the majority of TCR beta V segments were productive roughly 90% or roughly 30% of the time. Information on immune exposure was restricted to one variable (CMV serostatus).

PCR amplification relied on 60 Vbeta primers (plus 13 Jbeta primers). TCRdb's table, derived via immunoSEQ multiplex PCR, lists solely in-frame clones and lacks some. The sample carries roughly 200,000 clones, less than 90% recorded once. About this clone: Its antigen remains unknown.

Germline-derived CDR1 and CDR2 are MNHEY and SVGAGI. CDR3 length equals 15 residues. V was clipped by 1 base and J by 0 bases; unmatched bases: 1. The TCR sequence derives from a man between 50 and 59 years old in good health and CMV-seronegative. Sequencing was carried out using PBMCs. This chain joins TRBV6-5 and TRBJ1-2; 8 nucleotides align to TRBD1. The CDR3 DNA is TGTGCCAGCAGTTACTTGGGACAGGCTAACTATGGCTACACCTTC. Its translation is CASSYLGQANYGYTF.